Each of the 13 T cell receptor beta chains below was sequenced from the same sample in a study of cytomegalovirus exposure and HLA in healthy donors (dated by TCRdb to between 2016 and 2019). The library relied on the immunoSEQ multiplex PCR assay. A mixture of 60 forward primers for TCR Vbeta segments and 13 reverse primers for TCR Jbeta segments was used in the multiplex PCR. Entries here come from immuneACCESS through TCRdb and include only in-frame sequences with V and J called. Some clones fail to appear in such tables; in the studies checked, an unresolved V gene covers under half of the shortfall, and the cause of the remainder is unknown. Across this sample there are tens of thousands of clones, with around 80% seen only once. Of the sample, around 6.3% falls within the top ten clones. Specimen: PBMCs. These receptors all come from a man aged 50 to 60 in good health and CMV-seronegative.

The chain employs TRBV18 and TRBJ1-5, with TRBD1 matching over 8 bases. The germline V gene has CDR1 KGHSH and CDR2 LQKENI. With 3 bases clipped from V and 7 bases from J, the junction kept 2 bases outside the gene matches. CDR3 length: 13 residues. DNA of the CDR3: TGTGCCAGCTCACCGGACAGGGACCAGCCCCAGCATTTT. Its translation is CASSPDRDQPQHF.

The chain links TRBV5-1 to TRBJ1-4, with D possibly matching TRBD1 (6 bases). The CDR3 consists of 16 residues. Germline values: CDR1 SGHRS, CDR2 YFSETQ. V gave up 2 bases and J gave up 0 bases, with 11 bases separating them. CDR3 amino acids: CASSFGRGSTNEKLFF. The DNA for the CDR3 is TGCGCCAGCAGCTTTGGCAGGGGATCAACTAATGAAAAACTGTTTTTT.

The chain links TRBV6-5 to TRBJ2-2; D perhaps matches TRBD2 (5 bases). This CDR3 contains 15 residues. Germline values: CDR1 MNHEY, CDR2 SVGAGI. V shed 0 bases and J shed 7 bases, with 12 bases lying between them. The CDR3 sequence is CASSYSRGLGGELFF. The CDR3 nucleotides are TGTGCCAGCAGTTACTCTCGGGGTTTGGGCGGGGAGCTGTTTTTT.

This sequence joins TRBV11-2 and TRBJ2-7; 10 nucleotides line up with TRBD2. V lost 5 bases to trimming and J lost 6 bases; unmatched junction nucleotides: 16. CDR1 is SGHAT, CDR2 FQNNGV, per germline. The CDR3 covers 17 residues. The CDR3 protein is CASSPPGGKAGGREQYF. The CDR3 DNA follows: TGTGCCAGCAGCCCCCCGGGAGGTAAAGCGGGAGGGCGCGAGCAGTACTTC.

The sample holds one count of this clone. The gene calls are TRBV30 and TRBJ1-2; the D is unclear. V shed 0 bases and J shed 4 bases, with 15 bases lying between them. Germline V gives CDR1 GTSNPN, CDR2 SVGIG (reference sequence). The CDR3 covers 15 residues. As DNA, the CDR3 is TGTGCCTGGAGTGTACCGGGTTGGCGCGGCTATGGCTACACCTTC. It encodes CAWSVPGWRGYGYTF.

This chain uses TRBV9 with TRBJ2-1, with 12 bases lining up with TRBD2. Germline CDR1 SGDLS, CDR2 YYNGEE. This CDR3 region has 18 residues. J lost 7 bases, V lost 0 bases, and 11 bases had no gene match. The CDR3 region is CASSVVGTSGLYPNEQFF. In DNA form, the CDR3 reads TGTGCCAGCAGCGTAGTCGGGACTAGCGGGCTCTATCCTAATGAGCAGTTCTTC.

The CDR3 bases are TGTGCCAGCAGCGACGGACAGGGGGAGACCCAGTACTTC. Protein sequence: CASSDGQGETQYF. The rearrangement uses TRBV5-4 and TRBJ2-5; the match to TRBD1 covers 9 bases. The trim removed 4 bases at V and 5 bases at J, leaving 3 bases unmatched. The germline gives CDR1 SGHNT, CDR2 YYREEE (reference sequence). The CDR3 is 13 residues long.

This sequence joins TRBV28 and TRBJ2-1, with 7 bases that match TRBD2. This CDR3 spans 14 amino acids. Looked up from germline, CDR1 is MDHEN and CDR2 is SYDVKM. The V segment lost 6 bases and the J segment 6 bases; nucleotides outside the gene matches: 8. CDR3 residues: CASRSGTALNEQFF. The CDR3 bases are TGTGCCAGCAGAAGCGGGACGGCCCTCAATGAGCAGTTCTTC.

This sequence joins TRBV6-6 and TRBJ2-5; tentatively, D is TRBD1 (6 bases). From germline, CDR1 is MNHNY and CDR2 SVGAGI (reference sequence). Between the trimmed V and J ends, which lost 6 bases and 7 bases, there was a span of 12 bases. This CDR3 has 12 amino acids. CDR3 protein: CASRTGPGTQYF. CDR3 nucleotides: TGTGCCAGCAGAACAGGGCCCGGGACCCAGTACTTC.

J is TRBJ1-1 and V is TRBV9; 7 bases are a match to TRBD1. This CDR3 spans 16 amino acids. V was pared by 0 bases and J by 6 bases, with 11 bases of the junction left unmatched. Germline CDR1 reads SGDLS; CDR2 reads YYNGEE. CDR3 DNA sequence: TGTGCCAGCAGCGTAGGGGGACAGAGTAAACTCGCTGAAGCTTTCTTT. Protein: CASSVGGQSKLAEAFF.

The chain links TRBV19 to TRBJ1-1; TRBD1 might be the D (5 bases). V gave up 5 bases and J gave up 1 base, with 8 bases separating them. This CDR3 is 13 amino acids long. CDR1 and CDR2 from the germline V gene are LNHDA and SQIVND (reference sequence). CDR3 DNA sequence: TGTGCCAGTAGTTTTCAGGGGAACACTGAAGCTTTCTTT. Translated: CASSFQGNTEAFF. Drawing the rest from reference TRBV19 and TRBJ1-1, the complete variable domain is DGGITQSPKYLFRKEGQNVTLSCEQNLNHDAMYWYRQDPGQGLRLIYYSQIVNDFQKGDIAEGYSVSREKKESFPLTVTSAQKNPTAFYLCASSFQGNTEAFFGQGTRLTVV.

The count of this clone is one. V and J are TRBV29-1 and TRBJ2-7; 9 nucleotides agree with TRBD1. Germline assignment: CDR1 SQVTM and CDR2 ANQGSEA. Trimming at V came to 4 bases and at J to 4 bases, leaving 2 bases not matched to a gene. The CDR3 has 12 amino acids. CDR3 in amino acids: CSVVGTGYEQYF. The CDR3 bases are TGCAGCGTTGTGGGGACAGGGTACGAGCAGTACTTC.

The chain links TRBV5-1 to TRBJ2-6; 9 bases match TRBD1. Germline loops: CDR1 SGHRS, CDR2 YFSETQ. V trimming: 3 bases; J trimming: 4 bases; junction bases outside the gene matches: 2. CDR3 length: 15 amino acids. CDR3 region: CASSWTGDGANVLTF. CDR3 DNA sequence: TGCGCCAGCAGCTGGACAGGGGACGGGGCCAACGTCCTGACTTTC. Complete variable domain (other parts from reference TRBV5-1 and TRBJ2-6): KAGVTQTPRYLIKTRGQQVTLSCSPISGHRSVSWYQQTPGQGLQFLFEYFSETQRNKGNFPGRFSGRQFSNSRSEMNVSTLELGDSALYLCASSWTGDGANVLTFGAGSRLTVL.